Listed below are T cell receptor beta chains from one sample, sequenced in a study of shared clonotypes between healthy human individuals. Clones were sequenced by immunoSEQ multiplex PCR, and TCRdb holds only the in-frame ones, with some missing. Of some 2.1 million clones in the sample, about 95% were seen once. The sample comprised naive CD8+ T cells sorted from blood. The receptors derive from a man aged 18 to 30 in good health. The CDR3 runs from the conserved cysteine through the conserved F or W. The order of the fields is J gene, D gene, V gene, clone size, CDR3 protein, CDR3 DNA. D genes are given only for firm matches. Size values are once, few and many counts, or a class for expanded clones, and some rows have none.

TRBJ2-7 | - | TRBV11-3 | - | CASSPLSTRDEQYF | TGTGCCAGCAGCCCCTTGTCAACCAGGGACGAGCAGTACTTC
TRBJ2-7 | - | TRBV10-2 | - | CASTPGGPYEQYF | TGCGCCAGCACGCCGGGGGGCCCCTACGAGCAGTACTTC
TRBJ1-2 | - | TRBV4-1 | - | CASSQDTGSTNGYTF | TGCGCCAGCAGCCAAGATACAGGTTCGACGAATGGCTACACCTTC
TRBJ2-1 | - | TRBV4-1 | - | CASSQAPLPGAGLYNEQFF | TGCGCCAGCAGCCAAGCTCCCCTCCCGGGGGCCGGGCTTTACAATGAGCAGTTCTTC
TRBJ2-1 | - | TRBV29-1 | - | CSVWRNEQFF | TGCAGCGTTTGGCGGAATGAGCAGTTCTTC
TRBJ2-2 | - | TRBV7-2 | - | CASSDFGAGELFF | TGTGCCAGCAGCGATTTTGGGGCCGGGGAGCTGTTTTTT
TRBJ2-7 | - | TRBV2 | - | CASSEFLYEQYF | TGTGCCAGCAGTGAATTCCTCTACGAGCAGTACTTC
TRBJ2-7 | - | TRBV4-3 | - | CASSPAGGAYEQYF | TGCGCCAGCAGCCCCGCAGGGGGGGCCTACGAGCAGTACTTC
TRBJ2-2 | - | TRBV23-1 | - | CASSQSRGTDTANTGELFF | TGCGCCAGCAGTCAATCACGGGGGACGGATACCGCGAACACCGGGGAGCTGTTTTTT
TRBJ2-2 | - | TRBV5-8 | - | CASSPGLSGELFF | TGTGCCAGCAGCCCCGGGTTATCGGGGGAGCTGTTTTTT
TRBJ2-7 | TRBD2 | TRBV4-1 | - | CASSQEAPGLASGEQYF | TGCGCCAGCAGCCAAGAAGCACCCGGACTAGCGTCGGGGGAGCAGTACTTC
TRBJ2-7 | TRBD2 | TRBV5-6 | - | CASSLATSGRFYEQYF | TGTGCCAGCAGCTTGGCCACTAGCGGGAGGTTCTACGAGCAGTACTTC
TRBJ2-5 | TRBD2 | TRBV10-3 | - | CAISEGGLGGAETQYF | TGTGCCATCAGTGAGGGGGGACTAGGAGGTGCGGAGACCCAGTACTTC
TRBJ2-1 | - | TRBV2 | - | CASSEVGNAYNEQFF | TGTGCCAGCAGTGAAGTAGGGAATGCCTACAATGAGCAGTTCTTC
TRBJ2-5 | - | TRBV27 | - | CASSLRGGLRGEETQYF | TGTGCCAGCAGTTTACGTGGGGGATTGCGGGGTGAAGAGACCCAGTACTTC
TRBJ1-2 | - | TRBV7-9 | - | CASSSGTGRNYGYTF | TGTGCCAGCAGCTCCGGCACAGGGAGGAACTATGGCTACACCTTC
TRBJ2-1 | TRBD2 | TRBV9 | - | CASSVGAAGGPSYNEQFF | TGTGCCAGCAGCGTAGGCGCAGCGGGAGGACCTTCCTACAATGAGCAGTTCTTC
TRBJ2-3 | - | TRBV9 | - | CASSVNRRPSTDTQYF | TGTGCCAGCAGCGTAAACCGGCGGCCTAGCACAGATACGCAGTATTTT
TRBJ1-1 | - | TRBV4-1 | - | CASSQEVTANTEAFF | TGCGCCAGCAGCCAAGAGGTAACAGCGAACACTGAAGCTTTCTTT
TRBJ2-7 | - | TRBV7-3 | - | CASSLAGGGGYEQYF | TGTGCCAGCAGCTTAGCCGGCGGGGGCGGGTACGAGCAGTACTTC
TRBJ2-7 | - | TRBV7-8 | - | CASSLEFSAVYEQYF | TGTGCCAGCAGCTTAGAGTTTTCGGCAGTGTACGAGCAGTACTTC
TRBJ1-4 | - | TRBV2 | - | CASSPPGEVRTNEKLFF | TGTGCCAGCAGTCCCCCAGGGGAGGTGCGAACTAATGAAAAACTGTTTTTT
TRBJ2-7 | - | TRBV4-1 | - | CASSPAVPYEQYF | TGCGCCAGCAGCCCCGCGGTACCCTACGAGCAGTACTTC
TRBJ2-1 | TRBD2 | TRBV11-2 | - | CASSLHPRTSGINEQFF | TGTGCCAGCAGCTTGCACCCCCGGACTAGCGGGATCAATGAGCAGTTCTTC
TRBJ2-7 | - | TRBV27 | - | CASSLSKGEQYF | TGTGCCAGCAGTTTATCGAAGGGGGAGCAGTACTTC
TRBJ2-2 | - | TRBV19 | - | CASSIDFTGELFF | TGTGCCAGTAGTATAGATTTCACCGGGGAGCTGTTTTTT
TRBJ1-2 | TRBD1 | TRBV9 | few | CASSVAMTGENYGYTF | TGTGCCAGCAGCGTAGCTATGACAGGGGAGAACTATGGCTACACCTTC
TRBJ1-1 | - | TRBV9 | few | CASSVADDTEAFF | TGTGCCAGCAGCGTAGCAGACGACACTGAAGCTTTCTTT
TRBJ1-2 | - | TRBV5-6 | once | CASSFTYGYTF | TGTGCCAGCAGCTTTACATATGGCTACACCTTC
TRBJ1-2 | TRBD1 | TRBV30 | - | CAWSLRGTLNNYGYTF | TGTGCCTGGAGTCTCAGGGGGACCCTTAATAACTATGGCTACACCTTC
TRBJ1-2 | TRBD1 | TRBV27 | few | CASSPTGGAYGYTF | TGTGCCAGCAGCCCGACAGGGGGCGCCTATGGCTACACCTTC
TRBJ2-7 | TRBD2 | TRBV9 | - | CASSGDPGLAGGTSYEQYF | TGTGCCAGCAGCGGCGATCCGGGACTAGCGGGGGGGACCTCCTACGAGCAGTACTTC
TRBJ1-2 | TRBD1 | TRBV5-4 | - | CASSYGTGDYGYTF | TGTGCCAGCAGCTACGGGACAGGGGACTATGGCTACACCTTC
TRBJ2-7 | - | TRBV10-2 | - | CASSESLLWPEQYF | TGCGCCAGCAGTGAGTCGTTATTGTGGCCCGAGCAGTACTTC
TRBJ2-1 | - | TRBV4-1 | - | CASSQDDRGGINEQFF | TGCGCCAGCAGCCAAGATGATAGAGGGGGAATTAATGAGCAGTTCTTC
TRBJ1-1 | - | TRBV27 | once | CASSLRQIPGPADTEAFF | TGTGCCAGCAGTTTAAGGCAGATACCTGGGCCCGCCGATACTGAAGCTTTCTTT
TRBJ2-7 | TRBD1 | TRBV11-2 | - | CASSSPGQKYEQYF | TGTGCCAGCAGCTCGCCGGGACAGAAATACGAGCAGTACTTC
TRBJ2-4 | - | TRBV21-1 | - | CASSKYLTTRLVYF | TGTGCCAGCAGCAAATACCTCACTACAAGGCTCGTTTACTTC
TRBJ1-2 | - | TRBV6-5 | - | CASSSGDGYTF | TGTGCCAGCAGTTCCGGGGATGGCTACACCTTC